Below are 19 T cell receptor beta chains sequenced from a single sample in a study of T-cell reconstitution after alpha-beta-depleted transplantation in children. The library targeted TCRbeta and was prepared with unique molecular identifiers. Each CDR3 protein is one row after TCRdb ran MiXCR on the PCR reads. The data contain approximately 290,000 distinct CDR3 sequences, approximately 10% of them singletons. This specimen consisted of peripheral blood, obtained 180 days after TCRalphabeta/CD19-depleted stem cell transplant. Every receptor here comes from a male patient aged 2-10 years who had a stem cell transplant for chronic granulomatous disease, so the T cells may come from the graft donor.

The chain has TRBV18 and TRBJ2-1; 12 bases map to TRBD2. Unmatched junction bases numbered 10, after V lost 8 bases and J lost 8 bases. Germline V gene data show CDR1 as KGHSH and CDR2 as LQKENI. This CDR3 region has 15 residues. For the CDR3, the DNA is TGTGCCAGCACCCAACTAGCGGGAGGTATAGATGAGCAGTTCTTC. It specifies CASTQLAGGIDEQFF. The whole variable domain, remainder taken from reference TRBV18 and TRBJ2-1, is NAGVMQNPRHLVRRRGQEARLRCSPMKGHSHVYWYRQLPEEGLKFMVYLQKENIIDESGMPKERFSAEFPKEGPSILRIQQVVRGDSAAYFCASTQLAGGIDEQFFGPGTRLTVL.

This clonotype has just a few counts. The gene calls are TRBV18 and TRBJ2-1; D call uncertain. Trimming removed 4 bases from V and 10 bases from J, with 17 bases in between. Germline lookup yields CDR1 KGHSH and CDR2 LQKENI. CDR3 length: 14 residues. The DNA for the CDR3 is TGTGCCAGCTCACTATCTAGGAATTCCCCCGAGCAGTTCTTC. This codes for CASSLSRNSPEQFF.

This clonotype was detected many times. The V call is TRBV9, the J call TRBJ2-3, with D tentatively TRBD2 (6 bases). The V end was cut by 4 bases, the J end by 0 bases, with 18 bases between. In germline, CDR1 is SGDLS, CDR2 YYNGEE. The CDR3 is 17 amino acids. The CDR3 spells CASSTRPGGVSTDTQYF. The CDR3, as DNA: TGTGCCAGCAGCACCCGACCCGGAGGGGTCAGCACAGATACGCAGTATTTT.

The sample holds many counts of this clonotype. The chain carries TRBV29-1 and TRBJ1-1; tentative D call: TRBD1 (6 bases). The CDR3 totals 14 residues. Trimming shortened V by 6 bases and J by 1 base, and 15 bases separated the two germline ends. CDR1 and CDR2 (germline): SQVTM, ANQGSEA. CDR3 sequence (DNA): TGCAGCGTCGTGCTCCTGGACAGGAACACTGAAGCTTTCTTT. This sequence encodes CSVVLLDRNTEAFF.

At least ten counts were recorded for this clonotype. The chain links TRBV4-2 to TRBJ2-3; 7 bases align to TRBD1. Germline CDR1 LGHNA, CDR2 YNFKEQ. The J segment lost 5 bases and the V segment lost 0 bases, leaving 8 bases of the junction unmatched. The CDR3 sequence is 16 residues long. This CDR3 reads CASSQDGGQWGDTQYF. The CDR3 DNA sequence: TGTGCCAGCAGCCAAGATGGGGGACAGTGGGGAGATACGCAGTATTTT.

The CDR3 region has the DNA TGTGCCACCAGTGACCCCCGGGACAGGGAGACCTACGAGCAGTACTTC. It yields the protein CATSDPRDRETYEQYF. The chain joins TRBV24-1 to TRBJ2-7, with 9 bases aligning to TRBD1. V lost 4 bases to trimming and J lost 2 bases; unmatched junction nucleotides: 8. Looked up from germline, CDR1 is KGHDR and CDR2 is SFDVKD. CDR3 length equals 16 residues.

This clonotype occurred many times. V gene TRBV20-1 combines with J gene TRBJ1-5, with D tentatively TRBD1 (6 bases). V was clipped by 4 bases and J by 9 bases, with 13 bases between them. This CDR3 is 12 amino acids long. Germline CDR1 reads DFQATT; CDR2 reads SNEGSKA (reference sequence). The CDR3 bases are TGCAGTGCTATACAGGGCGATCGGCCCCAGCATTTT. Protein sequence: CSAIQGDRPQHF.

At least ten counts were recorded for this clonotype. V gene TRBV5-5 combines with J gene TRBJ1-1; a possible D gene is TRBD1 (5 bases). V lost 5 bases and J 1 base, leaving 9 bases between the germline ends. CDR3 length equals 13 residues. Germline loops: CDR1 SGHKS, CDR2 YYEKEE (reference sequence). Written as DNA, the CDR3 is TGTGCCAGCAGGCGGGGCTCGAACACTGAAGCTTTCTTT. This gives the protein CASRRGSNTEAFF. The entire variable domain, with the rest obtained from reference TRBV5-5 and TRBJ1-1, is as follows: DAGVTQSPTHLIKTRGQQVTLRCSPISGHKSVSWYQQVLGQGPQFIFQYYEKEERGRGNFPDRFSARQFPNYSSELNVNALLLGDSALYLCASRRGSNTEAFFGQGTRLTVV.

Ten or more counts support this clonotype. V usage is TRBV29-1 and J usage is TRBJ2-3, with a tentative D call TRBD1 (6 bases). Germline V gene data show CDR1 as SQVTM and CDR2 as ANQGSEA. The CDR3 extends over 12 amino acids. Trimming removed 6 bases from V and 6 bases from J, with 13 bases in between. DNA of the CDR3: TGCAGCGTGGCAGGGGTTTTGGATACGCAGTATTTT. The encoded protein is CSVAGVLDTQYF.

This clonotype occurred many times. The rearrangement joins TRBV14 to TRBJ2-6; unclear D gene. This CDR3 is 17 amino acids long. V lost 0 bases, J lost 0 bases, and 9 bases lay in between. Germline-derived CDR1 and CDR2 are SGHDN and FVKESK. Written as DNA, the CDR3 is TGTGCCAGCAGCCAAGAACTCCTTCTCTCTGGGGCCAACGTCCTGACTTTC. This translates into CASSQELLLSGANVLTF.

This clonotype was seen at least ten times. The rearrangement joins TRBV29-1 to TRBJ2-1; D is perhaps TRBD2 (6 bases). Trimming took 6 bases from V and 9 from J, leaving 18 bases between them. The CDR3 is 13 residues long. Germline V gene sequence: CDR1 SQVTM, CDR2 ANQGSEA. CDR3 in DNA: TGCAGCGTCGGGACTGACGTTATGAGTGAGCAGTTCTTC. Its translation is CSVGTDVMSEQFF.

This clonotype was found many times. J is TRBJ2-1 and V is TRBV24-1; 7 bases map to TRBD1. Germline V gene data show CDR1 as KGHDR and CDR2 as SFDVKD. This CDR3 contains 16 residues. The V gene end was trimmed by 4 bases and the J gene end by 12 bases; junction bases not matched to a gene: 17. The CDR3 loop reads CATSEGQTGSGSSQFF. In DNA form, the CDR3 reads TGTGCCACCAGTGAGGGGCAGACAGGGAGCGGTTCATCGCAGTTCTTC.

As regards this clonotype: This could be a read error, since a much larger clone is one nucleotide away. The CDR3 is CAISESDRGQGGKLFF. The CDR3 DNA is TGTGCCATCAGTGAGAGCGACAGGGGGCAGGGCGGGAAGCTGTTTTTT. J is TRBJ2-2 and V is TRBV10-3; 10 bases agree with TRBD1. The CDR3 consists of 16 residues. Germline V gene lookup returns CDR1 ENHRY and CDR2 SYGVKD.

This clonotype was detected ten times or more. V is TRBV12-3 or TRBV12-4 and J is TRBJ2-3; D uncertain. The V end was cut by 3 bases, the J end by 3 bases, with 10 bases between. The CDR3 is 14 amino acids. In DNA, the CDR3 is TGTGCCAGCAGTTTGACTGGTGTAACAGATACGCAGTATTTT. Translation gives CASSLTGVTDTQYF.

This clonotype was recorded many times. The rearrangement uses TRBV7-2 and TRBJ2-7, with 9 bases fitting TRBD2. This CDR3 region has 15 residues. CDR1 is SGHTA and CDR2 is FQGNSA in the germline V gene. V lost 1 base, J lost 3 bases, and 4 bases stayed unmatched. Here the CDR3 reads CASSLVVTSGYEQYF. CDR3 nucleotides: TGTGCCAGCAGCTTAGTAGTGACTAGCGGCTACGAGCAGTACTTC.

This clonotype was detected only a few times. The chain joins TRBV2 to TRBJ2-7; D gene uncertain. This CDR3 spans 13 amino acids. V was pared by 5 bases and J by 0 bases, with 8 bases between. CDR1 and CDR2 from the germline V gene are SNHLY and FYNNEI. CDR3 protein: CASSSWGSYEQYF. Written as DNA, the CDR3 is TGTGCCAGCAGTAGCTGGGGCTCCTACGAGCAGTACTTC. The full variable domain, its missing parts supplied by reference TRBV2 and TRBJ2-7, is EPEVTQTPSHQVTQMGQEVILRCVPISNHLYFYWYRQILGQKVEFLVSFYNNEISEKSEIFDDQFSVERPDGSNFTLKIRSTKLEDSAMYFCASSSWGSYEQYFGPGTRLTVT.

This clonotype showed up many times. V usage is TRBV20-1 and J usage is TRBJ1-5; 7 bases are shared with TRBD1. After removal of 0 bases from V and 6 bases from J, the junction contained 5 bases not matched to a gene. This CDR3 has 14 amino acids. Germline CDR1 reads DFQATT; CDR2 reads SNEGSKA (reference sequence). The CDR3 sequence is CSARDRDRRQPQHF. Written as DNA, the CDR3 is TGCAGTGCTAGAGACCGGGACAGACGTCAGCCCCAGCATTTT.

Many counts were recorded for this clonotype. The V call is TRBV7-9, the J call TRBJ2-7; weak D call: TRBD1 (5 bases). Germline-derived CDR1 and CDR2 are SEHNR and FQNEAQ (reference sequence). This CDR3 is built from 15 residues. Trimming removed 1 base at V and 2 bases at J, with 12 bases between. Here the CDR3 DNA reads TGTGCCAGCAGCTTAGGGGTTGGGGCAGCCTACGAGCAGTACTTC. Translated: CASSLGVGAAYEQYF.

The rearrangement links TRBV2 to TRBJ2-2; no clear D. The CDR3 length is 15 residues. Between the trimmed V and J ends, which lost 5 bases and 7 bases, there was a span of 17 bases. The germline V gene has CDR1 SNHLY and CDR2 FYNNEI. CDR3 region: CASSPGRKARGELFF. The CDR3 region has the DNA TGTGCCAGCAGTCCGGGCAGAAAAGCGCGCGGGGAGCTGTTTTTT.